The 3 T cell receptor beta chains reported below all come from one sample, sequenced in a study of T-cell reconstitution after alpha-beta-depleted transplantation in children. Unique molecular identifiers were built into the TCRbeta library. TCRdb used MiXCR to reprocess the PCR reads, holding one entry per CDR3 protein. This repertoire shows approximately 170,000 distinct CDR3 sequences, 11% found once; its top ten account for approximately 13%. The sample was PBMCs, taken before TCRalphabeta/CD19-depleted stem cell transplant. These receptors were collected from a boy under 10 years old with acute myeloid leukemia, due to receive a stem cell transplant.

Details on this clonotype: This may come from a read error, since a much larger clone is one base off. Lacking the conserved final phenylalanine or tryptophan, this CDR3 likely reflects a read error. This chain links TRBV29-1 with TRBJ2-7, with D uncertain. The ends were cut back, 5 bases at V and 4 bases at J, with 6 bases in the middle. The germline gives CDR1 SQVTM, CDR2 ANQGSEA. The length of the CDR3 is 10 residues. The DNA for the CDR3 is TGCAGCGTTTACCAATACGAGCAGTACTCC. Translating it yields CSVYQYEQYS.

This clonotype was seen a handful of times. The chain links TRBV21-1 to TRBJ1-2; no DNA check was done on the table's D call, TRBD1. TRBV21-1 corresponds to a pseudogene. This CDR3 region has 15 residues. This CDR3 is CASSKASGNNYGYTF. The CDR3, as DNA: TGTGCCAGCAGCAAAGCATCAGGGAACAACTATGGCTACACCTTC.

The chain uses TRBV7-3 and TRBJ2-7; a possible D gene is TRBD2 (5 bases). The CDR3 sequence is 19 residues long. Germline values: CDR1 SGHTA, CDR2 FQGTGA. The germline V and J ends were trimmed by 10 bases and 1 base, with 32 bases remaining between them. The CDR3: CAICLNPPLWEQDSYEQYF. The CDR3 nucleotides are TGTGCCATCTGTTTAAACCCCCCGTTGTGGGAGCAGGATTCCTACGAGCAGTACTTC.